These 12 T cell receptor beta chains came from one sample sequenced in a study of CD8 T cells in Susac syndrome. RNA totalling roughly 0.45 to 1 ug underwent reverse transcription with random hexamers. One entry per CDR3 protein, called by TCRdb with MiXCR from the immunoSEQ multiplex PCR reads. This sample has around 230,000 distinct CDR3 sequences, with 96% found just once. Sequenced material: CD4+ T cells from PBMCs. The receptors come from a human donor with Susac syndrome.

This chain connects TRBV20-1 to TRBJ1-1, with 8 positions matching TRBD1. The germline V gene encodes CDR1 DFQATT and CDR2 SNEGSKA (reference sequence). CDR3 length: 11 residues. After removal of 6 bases from V and 5 bases from J, the junction contained 2 bases not matched to a gene. This CDR3 is CSARDRTEAFF. CDR3 bases: TGCAGTGCGAGGGACAGGACTGAAGCTTTCTTT.

This chain connects TRBV9 to TRBJ2-1, with D perhaps being TRBD1 or TRBD2 (5 bases each). V was pared by 6 bases and J by 4 bases, with 17 bases between. CDR1 and CDR2 from the germline V gene are SGDLS and YYNGEE. The CDR3 spans 15 residues. The CDR3 loop is CASNGGQGIYNEQFF. CDR3 bases: TGTGCCAGCAACGGCGGGCAGGGAATATACAATGAGCAGTTCTTC.

This chain uses TRBV5-1 with TRBJ2-7; 16 nucleotides agree with TRBD2. V trimming: 3 bases; J trimming: 7 bases; junction bases outside the gene matches: 10. Looked up from germline, CDR1 is SGHRS and CDR2 is YFSETQ. CDR3 length: 17 amino acids. CDR3 residues: CASSSSGTSGRGGEQYF. As DNA, the CDR3 is TGCGCCAGCAGCTCATCCGGGACTAGCGGGAGGGGGGGGGAGCAGTACTTC. The entire variable domain, with the rest obtained from reference TRBV5-1 and TRBJ2-7, is as follows: KAGVTQTPRYLIKTRGQQVTLSCSPISGHRSVSWYQQTPGQGLQFLFEYFSETQRNKGNFPGRFSGRQFSNSRSEMNVSTLELGDSALYLCASSSSGTSGRGGEQYFGPGTRLTVT.

The chain uses TRBV29-1 and TRBJ1-4; 11 nucleotides agree with TRBD1. The germline V gene encodes CDR1 SQVTM and CDR2 ANQGSEA. This CDR3 spans 17 amino acids. The J segment lost 0 bases and the V segment lost 4 bases, leaving 7 bases of the junction unmatched. CDR3 nucleotides: TGCAGCGTTGTAACCCGGGGACAGGGGGCAACTAATGAAAAACTGTTTTTT. Its protein is CSVVTRGQGATNEKLFF.

This rearrangement joins TRBV29-1 to TRBJ1-1; D not resolved. The CDR3 extends over 14 amino acids. Germline V gives CDR1 SQVTM, CDR2 ANQGSEA. V lost 7 bases and J 3 bases, leaving 18 bases between the germline ends. CDR3: CSAVGVDWDTEAFF. CDR3 in DNA: TGCAGCGCTGTTGGGGTGGACTGGGACACTGAAGCTTTCTTT.

In nucleotides, the CDR3 is TGTGCCAGCAGTGAATTCTTCGGGACGGACACCGGGGAGCTGTTTTTT. Its translation is CASSEFFGTDTGELFF. The V call is TRBV25-1, the J call TRBJ2-2; the D gene could be TRBD1 or TRBD2 (5 bases each). The CDR3 contains 16 residues. Germline values: CDR1 MGHDK, CDR2 SYGVNS. V gave up 1 base and J gave up 3 bases, with 12 bases separating them.

J is TRBJ1-1 and V is TRBV16; D call uncertain. The CDR3 covers 15 residues. V lost 0 bases to trimming and J lost 0 bases, with 8 bases between them. CDR1 is KGHSY, CDR2 FQNENV, per germline. The CDR3 sequence is CASSQSGSLNTEAFF. CDR3 nucleotides: TGTGCCAGCAGCCAATCGGGCAGCTTGAACACTGAAGCTTTCTTT.

This clonotype is a singleton in its sample. The chain carries TRBV15 and TRBJ2-7; D is perhaps TRBD1 (5 bases). Germline V gene sequence: CDR1 LNHNV, CDR2 YYDKDF (reference sequence). The V gene lost 9 bases and the J gene lost 1 base, with 13 bases spanning the gap. The CDR3 spans 13 residues. In DNA, the CDR3 is TGTGCCACGAGAGAGCCAGGGTCCTACGAGCAGTACTTC. Protein sequence: CATREPGSYEQYF. The entire variable domain, with the rest obtained from reference TRBV15 and TRBJ2-7, is as follows: DAMVIQNPRYQVTQFGKPVTLSCSQTLNHNVMYWYQQKSSQAPKLLFHYYDKDFNNEADTPDNFQSRRPNTSFCFLDIRSPGLGDTAMYLCATREPGSYEQYFGPGTRLTVT.

The rearrangement joins TRBV27 to TRBJ2-7, with 9 bases that match TRBD1. With V trimmed by 7 bases and J by 12 bases, 22 bases remained unmatched. The CDR3 extends over 16 amino acids. CDR1 and CDR2 from the germline V gene are MNHEY and SMNVEV (reference sequence). The CDR3 DNA is TGTGCCAGCACCAATTTAACGGGACAGGGCCATAACCCGCCGTACTTC. This encodes CASTNLTGQGHNPPYF.

This chain connects TRBV12-3 or TRBV12-4 to TRBJ2-1; 13 positions agree with TRBD2. J lost 4 bases, V lost 4 bases, and 4 bases had no gene match. This CDR3 region has 16 residues. The CDR3 DNA sequence: TGTGCCAGCAGTTCAACTAGCGGGAGGGCTTACAATGAGCAGTTCTTC. Translated, it gives CASSSTSGRAYNEQFF.

This chain joins TRBV6-2 or TRBV6-3 and TRBJ2-2; 8 bases match TRBD1. The CDR3 length is 16 residues. CDR1 and CDR2 (germline): MNHEY, SVGEGT. V shed 2 bases, J shed 6 bases, and the junction held 8 bases outside the gene matches. In DNA form, the CDR3 reads TGTGCCAGCAGTTACCTTGGACAGGGTCATCCCGGGGAGCTGTTTTTT. Translating it yields CASSYLGQGHPGELFF.

This clonotype has only one observation. The rearrangement joins TRBV6-5 to TRBJ1-1, with a weak D call TRBD1 (5 bases). Per germline, CDR1 MNHEY and CDR2 SVGAGI. The V gene lost 8 bases and the J gene lost 1 base, with 17 bases spanning the gap. This CDR3 is 15 amino acids long. CDR3 DNA: TGTGCCAGCCTACCAGGGCAGGGTAAGAACACTGAAGCTTTCTTT. Amino acid sequence: CASLPGQGKNTEAFF.